These T cell receptor beta chains were read from a single sample in a study of blood T cells in healthy people across ages. One entry per CDR3 protein results from TCRdb running MiXCR on the 5' RACE reads. In the table there are around 1,100,000 distinct CDR3 sequences, around two fifths of which are singletons. The sample comprised blood. The receptors were sampled from a man in his late teens or twenties in good health. Both conserved end residues are trimmed from each CDR3. The order of the fields is V gene, CDR3 protein.

>TRBV6-5
ASSYRWRGVDGYT
>TRBV7-2
ASSSNRGNYGYT
>TRBV4-3
ASSQGQGSNQPQH
>TRBV15
ATSRDISATNEKLF
>TRBV27
ASSLRVVSSYNEQF
>TRBV27
ASSSSGPASNQPQH
>TRBV20-1
SARTGSGNTIY
>TRBV7-9
ASNSPQGMNTEAF
>TRBV3-1
ASSQRQGAGEQY
>TRBV10-3
AISAGTQGGMNTEAF
>TRBV12-5
ASTQGYNEQY
>TRBV2
ASTEGGTTRPGGGYT
>TRBV6-5
ASSWTGGFLENEQF
>TRBV12-3/TRBV12-4
ASSNRYGNSPLH
>TRBV7-2
ASILAGKYEQY
>TRBV2
ASTLGPGSTRY
>TRBV29-1
SVGTGENEQY
>TRBV2
ASSELTGGPHEQY
>TRBV27
ATGQGEGNEQF
>TRBV4-3
ASSQRQAPREQF
>TRBV2
ASVVGEQF
>TRBV24-1
ATSDPKGGLQETQY